This paragraph reports one T cell receptor (beta chain). The antigen remains undetermined. This entry is derived from a study of long-term antiretroviral therapy in people with HIV. Findings of the study overall: Following ART, diversity rose but still fell short of transplant donor controls.

Germline CDR1 reads SGHRS; CDR2 reads YFSETQ. The CDR3 has 15 residues. V lost 0 bases and J 1 base, leaving 10 bases between the germline ends. Every single participant having HIV got treatment inside the United States. The assay, immunoSEQ v3.0, was run at survey level. Measured with immunoSEQ multiplex PCR; TCRdb has only the in-frame clones, and not every one. Here the sample spans some 7,900 clones, approximately 78% being singletons. The chain carries TRBV5-1 and TRBJ2-5; D uncertain. The sample was unsorted PBMCs, taken 0.6 years before starting antiretroviral therapy. The source of this sequence is a man aged 40-50 years with HIV. This CDR3 is CASSLGQVIQETQYF. CDR3 DNA: TGCGCCAGCAGCTTGGGGCAGGTCATCCAAGAGACCCAGTACTTC.